The 27 T cell receptor beta chains below were found in one sample sequenced in a study of blood T cell repertoires in COVID-19. Measured with immunoSEQ multiplex PCR; TCRdb has only the in-frame clones, and not every one. The sample holds 68,000 or so clones; 86% are singletons and the top ten take 4.1%. The material sequenced was peripheral blood. The receptors were gathered from a man in his fifties or sixties with acute or convalescent COVID-19.

This chain links TRBV10-2 with TRBJ2-7; D not resolved. Looked up from germline, CDR1 is WSHSY and CDR2 is SAAADI. This CDR3 comprises 12 residues. V was clipped by 3 bases and J by 4 bases, with 7 bases between them. The CDR3, as DNA: TGCGCCAGCAGTGAATCTCTTTACGAGCAGTACTTC. Protein sequence: CASSESLYEQYF.

CDR3 coding DNA: TGTGCCAGCAGCTTAGGTGCAGGTCTGGAGACCCAGTACTTC. Its protein is CASSLGAGLETQYF. V usage is TRBV7-8 and J usage is TRBJ2-5, with no clear D. CDR1 SGHVS and CDR2 FQNEAQ come from the germline V gene. Trimming cost V 1 base and J 5 bases, with 11 bases left between them. This CDR3 contains 14 residues.

This chain links TRBV4-1 with TRBJ2-1; a possible D gene is TRBD2 (6 bases). The CDR3 extends over 17 amino acids. Germline V gives CDR1 MGHRA, CDR2 YSYEKL. Trimming pared 4 bases from V and 3 bases from J, leaving 19 bases between. The CDR3 DNA reads TGCGCCAGCAGCCGCCAGCAAGTTGCGGGGCACTACAATGAGCAGTTCTTC. Protein: CASSRQQVAGHYNEQFF.

V is TRBV10-3 and J is TRBJ1-1; D remains unclear. This CDR3 spans 11 amino acids. Germline V lookup: CDR1 ENHRY, CDR2 SYGVKD. Trimming took off 11 bases at V and 1 base at J, with 8 bases between the two ends. CDR3 nucleotides: TGTGCCGTGGGCGAGAACACTGAAGCTTTCTTT. Its protein product is CAVGENTEAFF.

This chain links TRBV11-2 with TRBJ2-3; 9 nucleotides line up with TRBD2. Germline loops: CDR1 SGHAT, CDR2 FQNNGV. The trim removed 4 bases at V and 2 bases at J, leaving 1 base unmatched. The CDR3 length is 14 residues. In DNA, the CDR3 is TGTGCCAGCAGCTCTAGCGGGATCACAGATACGCAGTATTTT. Its translation is CASSSSGITDTQYF.

This clone was recorded only once. The V call is TRBV28, the J call TRBJ1-4; the D is unclear. V lost 7 bases, J lost 4 bases, and 19 bases lay in between. The germline V gene has CDR1 MDHEN and CDR2 SYDVKM. This CDR3 is built from 16 residues. In DNA form, the CDR3 reads TGTGCCAGCACCCGGATAGCGTGGGCTGTTAATGAAAAACTGTTTTTT. The encoded protein is CASTRIAWAVNEKLFF.

This clone was observed once. This chain connects TRBV16 to TRBJ1-2; 7 bases map to TRBD1. The CDR3 extends over 16 amino acids. V shed 1 base, J shed 2 bases, and the junction held 7 bases outside the gene matches. Germline loops: CDR1 KGHSY, CDR2 FQNENV. CDR3 amino acids: CASSQLWDSPNYGYTF. CDR3 bases: TGTGCCAGCAGCCAATTGTGGGACAGCCCCAACTATGGCTACACCTTC.

This clone has only one observation. The rearrangement uses TRBV13 and TRBJ2-7, with a possible D match to TRBD1 (5 bases). The CDR3 length is 13 residues. Trimming removed 5 bases from V and 3 bases from J, with 11 bases in between. Per the germline V gene, CDR1 is PRHDT and CDR2 is FYEKMQ (reference sequence). The chain's CDR3 is CASSPGHVYEQYF. Here the CDR3 DNA reads TGTGCCAGCAGCCCTGGACATGTCTACGAGCAGTACTTC.

This clone was recorded only once. The V gene is TRBV6-5, the J gene TRBJ2-5; the match to TRBD1 covers 9 bases. V was clipped by 2 bases and J by 5 bases; unmatched bases: 6. Germline values: CDR1 MNHEY, CDR2 SVGAGI. CDR3 length: 15 residues. CDR3 region: CASSYSPGQGETQYF. CDR3 sequence (DNA): TGTGCCAGCAGTTACAGCCCGGGACAGGGTGAGACCCAGTACTTC.

This chain links TRBV9 with TRBJ1-2; the match to TRBD1 covers 9 bases. CDR1 and CDR2 from the germline V gene are SGDLS and YYNGEE. V lost 4 bases to trimming and J lost 6 bases; unmatched junction nucleotides: 10. The CDR3 extends over 15 amino acids. The CDR3 here is CASSRNMGQGDGYTF. The CDR3 DNA follows: TGTGCCAGCAGCCGAAACATGGGACAGGGAGATGGCTACACCTTC.

The V and J genes are TRBV9 and TRBJ1-3; TRBD1 matches 10 bases. The germline V gene encodes CDR1 SGDLS and CDR2 YYNGEE. CDR3 length equals 18 residues. J was trimmed by 4 bases and V by 1 base; bases with no gene match: 11. The CDR3 sequence: CASSVPGTGADLGNTIYF. Here the CDR3 DNA reads TGTGCCAGCAGCGTACCCGGGACAGGGGCAGATCTCGGAAACACCATATATTTT.

A remark on this clone: An end of the junction differs from the germline gene, which may be a read error. The genes are TRBV6-5 and TRBJ1-1, with D perhaps matching TRBD1 (5 bases). Germline CDR1 MNHEY, CDR2 SVGAGI. The CDR3 is 15 residues long. The CDR3 sequence is CASSDSYRLNTEAFF. The CDR3 DNA follows: TGTGCCAGCAGTGACTCTTACAGGTTGAACACTGAAGCTTTCTTT.

V and J are TRBV14 and TRBJ1-3, with D unresolved. V shed 5 bases and J shed 3 bases, with 14 bases lying between them. The CDR3 totals 15 residues. Germline loops: CDR1 SGHDN, CDR2 FVKESK. In nucleotides, the CDR3 is TGTGCCAGCAGCTGCCTCTGGACTGGTGGAAACACCATATATTTT. Residues: CASSCLWTGGNTIYF.

V gene TRBV11-2 combines with J gene TRBJ2-7, with TRBD2 as a possible D gene (6 bases). This CDR3 has 15 residues. In germline, CDR1 is SGHAT, CDR2 FQNNGV. V was shortened by 0 bases and J by 0 bases, with 9 bases between the two germline ends. CDR3 nucleotides: TGTGCCAGCAGCTTAGAAGCCGGGGGCTCCTACGAGCAGTACTTC. Its translation is CASSLEAGGSYEQYF.

J is TRBJ2-1 and V is TRBV5-1; 10 positions agree with TRBD2. Germline values: CDR1 SGHRS, CDR2 YFSETQ. The V segment lost 2 bases and the J segment 0 bases; nucleotides outside the gene matches: 11. CDR3 length: 19 residues. The CDR3 DNA is TGCGCCAGCAGCTTTGGCACTAGCGGGACCAGCGCCTCCTACAATGAGCAGTTCTTC. Translation: CASSFGTSGTSASYNEQFF.

The chain recombines TRBV14 with TRBJ2-3, with D possibly matching TRBD2 (5 bases). Germline loops: CDR1 SGHDN, CDR2 FVKESK. Trimming took off 1 base at V and 0 bases at J, with 8 bases between the two ends. The length of the CDR3 is 15 residues. The CDR3: CASSQVGGSTDTQYF. Written as DNA, the CDR3 is TGTGCCAGCAGCCAAGTTGGCGGGAGCACAGATACGCAGTATTTT.

The CDR3 DNA follows: TGTGCCAGCAGTGACGCGGGGAGCTACGAGCAGTACTTC. Translating gives CASSDAGSYEQYF. The chain has TRBV2 and TRBJ2-7, with D tentatively TRBD2 (6 bases). This CDR3 is built from 13 residues. V lost 3 bases to trimming and J lost 3 bases, with 9 bases between them. Germline V gene sequence: CDR1 SNHLY, CDR2 FYNNEI. Full variable domain (rest looked up from reference TRBV2 and TRBJ2-7): EPEVTQTPSHQVTQMGQEVILRCVPISNHLYFYWYRQILGQKVEFLVSFYNNEISEKSEIFDDQFSVERPDGSNFTLKIRSTKLEDSAMYFCASSDAGSYEQYFGPGTRLTVT.

The table lists this clone with a count of one. This chain uses TRBV9 with TRBJ2-1; 9 bases agree with TRBD2. This CDR3 comprises 14 residues. With V trimmed by 4 bases and J by 5 bases, 4 bases remained unmatched. The germline gives CDR1 SGDLS, CDR2 YYNGEE. CDR3 region: CASSRRTSDNEQFF. CDR3 nucleotides: TGTGCCAGCAGCAGACGGACTAGCGACAATGAGCAGTTCTTC.

The rearrangement uses TRBV5-1 and TRBJ2-5; D possibly corresponds to TRBD2 (5 bases). V was cut by 0 bases and J by 4 bases, with 28 bases left in between. The CDR3 sequence is 20 residues long. In germline, CDR1 is SGHRS, CDR2 YFSETQ. The CDR3 nucleotides read TGCGCCAGCAGCTTGGAAAGTCTCGTGGAATGGACTTCCCCCGTAGAGACCCAGTACTTC. Translated: CASSLESLVEWTSPVETQYF.

The chain has TRBV6-4 and TRBJ2-3; D is unclear. Germline CDR1 MRHNA, CDR2 SNTAGT. V lost 2 bases to trimming and J lost 0 bases, with 3 bases between them. CDR3 length: 13 amino acids. The CDR3 spells CASSDQSTDTQYF. The CDR3 DNA reads as TGTGCCAGCAGTGACCAGAGCACAGATACGCAGTATTTT.

The chain has TRBV7-8 and TRBJ1-5, with D maybe TRBD1 (5 bases). The V end was cut by 3 bases, the J end by 11 bases, with 23 bases between. The CDR3 spans 16 residues. Germline V gene data show CDR1 as SGHVS and CDR2 as FQNEAQ. The CDR3 region has the DNA TGTGCCAGCAGCTTCTCATCGGTCCCAGAGGTAGGGGCCCAGCATTTT. Its protein product is CASSFSSVPEVGAQHF.

The V call is TRBV6-5, the J call TRBJ1-2; D may be TRBD1 (6 bases). Germline V lookup: CDR1 MNHEY, CDR2 SVGAGI. V lost 2 bases to trimming and J lost 2 bases, with 12 bases between them. This CDR3 is 15 amino acids long. The CDR3 sequence: CASSYRNRVNYGYTF. CDR3 nucleotides: TGTGCCAGCAGTTACCGAAACAGGGTAAACTATGGCTACACCTTC.

The chain employs TRBV7-9 and TRBJ2-5; 11 positions match TRBD1. Germline trimming cut 5 bases from V and 5 bases from J; bases unmatched to any gene: 10. Germline loops: CDR1 SEHNR, CDR2 FQNEAQ (reference sequence). This CDR3 comprises 16 residues. The CDR3 is CASSPGGQGAGETQYF. DNA for the CDR3: TGTGCCAGCAGCCCAGGCGGACAGGGGGCTGGGGAGACCCAGTACTTC. Full variable domain (outside the CDR3, taken from reference TRBV7-9 and TRBJ2-5): DTGVSQNPRHKITKRGQNVTFRCDPISEHNRLYWYRQTLGQGPEFLTYFQNEAQLEKSRLLSDRFSAERPKGSFSTLEIQRTEQGDSAMYLCASSPGGQGAGETQYFGPGTRLLVL.

V is TRBV6-5 and J is TRBJ1-1; D remains unclear. V lost 6 bases and J 3 bases, leaving 11 bases between the germline ends. Germline CDR1 and CDR2: MNHEY and SVGAGI. The CDR3 sequence is 13 residues long. The CDR3 DNA follows: TGTGCCAGCAGCCAAGGGAGTTACACTGAAGCTTTCTTT. Its protein is CASSQGSYTEAFF.

The V call is TRBV27, the J call TRBJ2-1; 8 nucleotides align to TRBD1. The CDR3 extends over 15 amino acids. The ends lost 2 bases at V and 7 bases at J; junction bases unmatched: 7. Germline lookup yields CDR1 MNHEY and CDR2 SMNVEV (reference sequence). The CDR3: CASSLGQGVRNEQFF. The CDR3, as DNA: TGTGCCAGCAGTTTAGGACAGGGTGTTAGGAATGAGCAGTTCTTC.

The rearrangement uses TRBV7-2 and TRBJ1-5; 8 bases are shared with TRBD1. Germline V CDR1 and CDR2: SGHTA, FQGNSA. The CDR3 loop spans 16 amino acids. J lost 5 bases, V lost 0 bases, and 6 bases had no gene match. CDR3: CASSLARTGWDQPQHF. The CDR3, as DNA: TGTGCCAGCAGCTTAGCAAGGACAGGGTGGGATCAGCCCCAGCATTTT. Together with reference TRBV7-2 and TRBJ1-5, the CDR3 gives the full variable domain: GAGVSQSPSNKVTEKGKDVELRCDPISGHTALYWYRQSLGQGLEFLIYFQGNSAPDKSGLPSDRFSAERTGGSVSTLTIQRTQQEDSAVYLCASSLARTGWDQPQHFGDGTRLSIL.

This rearrangement joins TRBV14 to TRBJ2-3; 15 positions match TRBD2. Germline CDR1 is SGHDN and CDR2 is FVKESK. The CDR3 sequence is 18 residues long. V was pared by 4 bases and J by 2 bases, with 7 bases of the junction left unmatched. The CDR3 loop reads CASSLWTSGRAHTDTQYF. CDR3 nucleotide sequence: TGTGCCAGCAGCCTCTGGACTAGCGGGAGGGCCCACACAGATACGCAGTATTTT.